One TCR beta chain is described in this entry. The data were taken from a study of blood T cell repertoires in COVID-19. Looking at the study overall: Sites in the United States, Italy and Spain provided acute and convalescent COVID-19 samples. Nucleic acid was either cDNA or gDNA, and it came from T cells, B-cell-depleted T cells, or PBMCs.

Under the authors' procedure: Amplifying reference gene primers gave estimates of nucleated cell counts. Method: immunoSEQ multiplex PCR; TCRdb's copy keeps in-frame clones and lacks some. V and J calls and clone size are those listed in that table; D and trimming were worked out from the DNA. The sample holds 45,000 or so clones, 86% seen once. The V and J ends lost 6 bases and 11 bases respectively, with 16 bases between them. This CDR3 is built from 12 residues. Germline CDR1 is MNHEY and CDR2 is SVGAGI. The TCR comes from a woman aged 55-69 years with acute or convalescent COVID-19. The sequenced sample was peripheral blood. The chain employs TRBV6-5 and TRBJ1-1, with D unresolved. The CDR3 nucleotides are TGTGCCAGCAGGAAAGGAGAGGAGCGGGCTTTCTTT. Its protein is CASRKGEERAFF.